The 19 T cell receptor beta chains listed next were all sequenced from one sample in a study of T cell responses to AZD1222 COVID-19 vaccine. TCRdb's copy holds only in-frame clones and misses some; the assay was immunoSEQ multiplex PCR. The top ten hold approximately 40% of the sample, which has tens of thousands of clones, 90% seen once. Sequences were derived from peripheral blood, sampled 28 days after the second AZD1222 dose. These receptors all stem from an adult who received the AZD1222 COVID-19 vaccine.

The chain recombines TRBV6-2 or TRBV6-3 with TRBJ1-2, with D unclear. This CDR3 comprises 11 residues. In germline, CDR1 is MNHEY, CDR2 SVGEGT. The V and J ends lost 5 bases and 6 bases respectively, with 7 bases between them. The DNA of the CDR3 is TGTGCCAGCAGTCCCGGACATGGCTACACCTTC. It translates to CASSPGHGYTF.

The chain joins TRBV12-3 or TRBV12-4 to TRBJ1-1, with D hard to call. Between the trimmed V and J ends, which lost 8 bases and 1 base, there was a span of 11 bases. The CDR3 loop spans 13 amino acids. CDR3 in DNA: TGTGCCAGCTTGACACGGGGGAACACTGAAGCTTTCTTT. Protein: CASLTRGNTEAFF.

This chain's CDR3 is CASSSAGLGEKLFF. The CDR3 DNA is TGTGCCAGCAGCTCGGCGGGCCTTGGGGAAAAACTGTTTTTT. The V call is TRBV9, the J call TRBJ1-4; no firm D call. Trimming left V 4 bases short and J 8 bases short, with 15 bases between. Germline CDR1 SGDLS, CDR2 YYNGEE. This CDR3 spans 14 amino acids.

The chain couples TRBV11-2 to TRBJ1-2, with D hard to call. Per germline, CDR1 SGHAT and CDR2 FQNNGV. With 5 bases removed from V and 3 bases from J, the gap between germline ends came to 16 bases. The CDR3 spans 15 residues. CDR3 bases: TGTGCCAGCAGCCCTCCCGGGTCAACTTACTATGGCTACACCTTC. Its protein is CASSPPGSTYYGYTF.

V usage is TRBV6-5 and J usage is TRBJ2-2, with 7 bases lining up with TRBD2. The CDR3 covers 14 residues. Unmatched junction bases numbered 4, after V lost 4 bases and J lost 5 bases. Germline V gene lookup returns CDR1 MNHEY and CDR2 SVGAGI. CDR3 loop: CASSSLLATGELFF. The DNA of the CDR3 is TGTGCCAGCAGTTCCCTACTAGCGACCGGGGAGCTGTTTTTT.

The genes are TRBV30 and TRBJ1-2; tentative D call: TRBD1 (6 bases). Deletions cut 3 bases from V and 8 bases from J, with 16 bases between. The germline gives CDR1 GTSNPN, CDR2 SVGIG (reference sequence). This CDR3 region has 13 residues. The CDR3 DNA is TGTGCCTGGAGATTGAGGGGGGGCAGGGGCTACACCTTC. It is translated as CAWRLRGGRGYTF.

This chain joins TRBV29-1 and TRBJ1-4; D not resolved. Germline assignment: CDR1 SQVTM and CDR2 ANQGSEA. The CDR3 covers 13 residues. The V gene lost 4 bases and the J gene lost 0 bases, with 6 bases spanning the gap. CDR3 nucleotide sequence: TGCAGCGTTGTCGGTGCAACTAATGAAAAACTGTTTTTT. Amino acids: CSVVGATNEKLFF.

In its sample, this clone was seen once. V gene TRBV9 combines with J gene TRBJ2-5, with 9 nucleotides matching TRBD1. V dropped 3 bases and J dropped 4; count of bases not matched to a gene: 4. The CDR3 runs 14 residues. Germline V CDR1 and CDR2: SGDLS, YYNGEE. This chain's CDR3 is CASSATGGSETQYF. For the CDR3, the DNA is TGTGCCAGCAGCGCTACAGGGGGCTCAGAGACCCAGTACTTC.

This sequence joins TRBV6-2 or TRBV6-3 and TRBJ2-7; TRBD1 agrees at 11 bases. Germline-derived CDR1 and CDR2 are MNHEY and SVGEGT. The trim removed 6 bases at V and 3 bases at J, leaving 7 bases unmatched. The CDR3 extends over 15 amino acids. The CDR3 nucleotides read TGTGCCAGCAGCCCACCGGGACAGGGGGGCTACGAGCAGTACTTC. It is translated as CASSPPGQGGYEQYF.

This sequence joins TRBV9 and TRBJ2-6; tentative D call: TRBD2 (7 bases). The CDR3 is made up of 19 amino acids. V lost 0 bases and J 0 bases, leaving 16 bases between the germline ends. The germline CDR1 and CDR2 sequences are SGDLS and YYNGEE. This chain's CDR3 is CASSVDERGGRSGANVLTF. The CDR3 DNA reads as TGTGCCAGCAGCGTAGACGAGAGGGGGGGCCGCTCTGGGGCCAACGTCCTGACTTTC.

Points on this clone: Germline and junction disagree at one end, which may indicate a read error. This chain links TRBV29-1 with TRBJ2-5; tentative D call: TRBD2 (6 bases). The germline V gene encodes CDR1 SQVTM and CDR2 ANQGSEA. The CDR3 totals 13 residues. The CDR3 loop is CSAEWTIGETQYF. CDR3 DNA: TGCAGCGCTGAATGGACTATCGGTGAGACCCAGTACTTC. Complete variable domain (other parts from reference TRBV29-1 and TRBJ2-5): SAVISQKPSRDICQRGTSLTIQCQVDSQVTMMFWYRQQPGQSLTLIATANQGSEATYESGFVIDKFPISRPNLTFSTLTVSNMSPEDSSIYLCSAEWTIGETQYFGPGTRLLVL.

The chain recombines TRBV7-2 with TRBJ1-3, with 7 bases matching TRBD1. Germline CDR1 SGHTA, CDR2 FQGNSA. The CDR3 is made up of 15 amino acids. V trimming: 5 bases; J trimming: 0 bases; junction bases outside the gene matches: 4. Here the CDR3 DNA reads TGTGCCAGCAGCCAACAGGGGTTCTCTGGAAACACCATATATTTT. Translating gives CASSQQGFSGNTIYF.

V and J are TRBV30 and TRBJ1-1; no reliable D call. This CDR3 comprises 13 residues. The ends were cut back, 4 bases at V and 0 bases at J, with 9 bases in the middle. Germline CDR1 is GTSNPN and CDR2 is SVGIG (reference sequence). CDR3 protein: CAWTPGMNTEAFF. The CDR3 nucleotides are TGTGCCTGGACTCCGGGAATGAACACTGAAGCTTTCTTT.

The chain employs TRBV7-2 and TRBJ1-2; D might be TRBD1 (6 bases). CDR1 is SGHTA and CDR2 is FQGNSA in the germline V gene. Trimming removed 2 bases at V and 4 bases at J, with 8 bases between. This CDR3 has 13 amino acids. CDR3 bases: TGTGCCAGCAGCTTAAACAGGGTCTATGGCTACACCTTC. It is translated as CASSLNRVYGYTF.

The rearrangement links TRBV7-9 to TRBJ1-2, with TRBD1 as a possible D gene (5 bases). This CDR3 spans 13 amino acids. V lost 1 base and J lost 8, with 11 bases in between. CDR1 is SEHNR and CDR2 is FQNEAQ in the germline V gene (reference sequence). This CDR3 is CASSLEAGKGYTF. The CDR3 DNA follows: TGTGCCAGCAGCTTAGAGGCAGGGAAAGGCTACACCTTC.

This chain links TRBV9 with TRBJ2-7; D may be TRBD2 (5 bases). The CDR3 length is 14 residues. Germline-derived CDR1 and CDR2 are SGDLS and YYNGEE. V dropped 0 bases and J dropped 6 bases, with 13 bases sitting between them. The CDR3 sequence: CASSVEGGRGEQYF. For the CDR3, the DNA is TGTGCCAGCAGCGTAGAAGGAGGCCGCGGCGAGCAGTACTTC. Complete variable domain (other parts from reference TRBV9 and TRBJ2-7): DSGVTQTPKHLITATGQRVTLRCSPRSGDLSVYWYQQSLDQGLQFLIQYYNGEERAKGNILERFSAQQFPDLHSELNLSSLELGDSALYFCASSVEGGRGEQYFGPGTRLTVT.

This chain joins TRBV7-2 and TRBJ1-1, with D uncertain. In germline, CDR1 is SGHTA, CDR2 FQGNSA. The CDR3 is 15 residues long. V lost 5 bases and J 4 bases, leaving 17 bases between the germline ends. This CDR3 reads CASSPGPSSATEAFF. CDR3 bases: TGTGCCAGCAGCCCCGGCCCTTCGTCCGCCACTGAAGCTTTCTTT.

The J gene is TRBJ1-5, the V gene TRBV10-3, with 7 bases aligning to TRBD1. Unmatched junction bases numbered 7, after V lost 0 bases and J lost 5 bases. Germline CDR1 and CDR2: ENHRY and SYGVKD. This CDR3 has 16 amino acids. CDR3 DNA: TGTGCCATCAGTGAGTCGAGGCGTACAGGGGATCAGCCCCAGCATTTT. Protein sequence: CAISESRRTGDQPQHF.

This rearrangement joins TRBV30 to TRBJ2-1, with 9 nucleotides matching TRBD2. CDR1 is GTSNPN, CDR2 SVGIG, per germline (reference sequence). With 1 base clipped from V and 2 bases from J, the junction kept 6 bases outside the gene matches. CDR3 length equals 16 residues. DNA of the CDR3: TGTGCCTGGAGTGGTCTAGCGGGGAAGACCTACAATGAGCAGTTCTTC. Translating gives CAWSGLAGKTYNEQFF.